This T cell receptor beta chain was identified during a study of tumor-infiltrating lymphocytes in primary liver carcinoma. Findings and caveats of the study: Among the pair types, tumor region pairs showed more overlap than tumor-adjacent and tumor-blood pairs. Relative to blood, tumors carried a significantly larger fraction of the repertoire in their top 250 clones (p = 0.039).

CDR1 and CDR2 from the germline V gene are LGHNA and YSLEER. The CDR3 spans 16 residues. On this clonotype: Antigen: not known. The junction departs from the called germline gene at one end, perhaps through a read error.

TCR beta cDNA was made from roughly 450 ng total RNA with a constant-region primer. For TCR beta, libraries were produced by three nested multiplex PCR rounds using slightly modified ARM-PCR. It was with TRBV1-TRBV30 forward primers and a C-beta reverse primer that the first two PCR rounds were run, at roughly 9 cycles each. Via MiXCR, TCRdb re-called the multiplex PCR reads, giving one row per CDR3 protein. The sample includes some 190,000 distinct CDR3 sequences, about 85% of them seen just once. Extraction of RNA together with DNA used about 17-31 mg of unsorted bulk tissue. Patients underwent surgical resection for primary liver carcinoma.

Specimen: tumor tissue from primary liver carcinoma. This clonotype was sampled from a man aged 35 to 55 with primary liver carcinoma and hepatitis B virus infection. V gene TRBV4-3 combines with J gene TRBJ2-1, with 7 bases identical to TRBD2. The CDR3 bases are TGTGTCAGCAGCCACGAGAGCAGCGGGAACTACAATGAGCAGTCCTTC. It translates to CVSSHESSGNYNEQSF.